The 28 T cell receptor beta chains below all came from one sample that was sequenced in a study of naive and memory T cell subsets. General observations from the study: Possibly reflecting memory cells re-expressing CD45RA, a few larger clonotypes occurred in naive repertoires, especially CD8.

Two oligonucleotides, mixed equimolar, formed the beta constant-region primer covering TRBC1 and TRBC2. Nested alpha and beta constant-region primers with the SP2 primer drove four PCR rounds on ligated cDNA. One entry per CDR3 protein, called by TCRdb with MiXCR from the UMI-ligation and nested PCR reads. This sample yields roughly 150,000 distinct CDR3 sequences, of which roughly 23% are seen a single time; 0.095% to 0.12% belongs to the top ten. Their cognate antigens are unknown. Sequenced sample: naive CD4+ T cells from blood. These receptors were collected from a human donor in good health.

The sample holds a few counts of this clonotype. The chain has TRBV5-1 and TRBJ2-7, with TRBD1 identical over 10 bases. Losses at the gene ends were 4 bases for V and 6 bases for J; bases not matched to a gene: 10. This CDR3 contains 15 residues. Looked up from germline, CDR1 is SGHRS and CDR2 is YFSETQ. This CDR3 is CASSRAGTGEGEQYF. The CDR3 DNA reads as TGCGCCAGCAGCAGAGCCGGGACAGGGGAGGGCGAGCAGTACTTC.

This clonotype was seen only a few times. The chain recombines TRBV20-1 with TRBJ2-5; 8 nucleotides match TRBD2. In germline, CDR1 is DFQATT, CDR2 SNEGSKA (reference sequence). With 1 base clipped from V and 5 bases from J, the junction kept 12 bases outside the gene matches. The CDR3 runs to 16 residues. The CDR3 loop reads CSARGSRREDLETQYF. The CDR3 coding sequence is TGCAGTGCTAGAGGGTCAAGGCGGGAGGATCTGGAGACCCAGTACTTC.

The sample holds a few counts of this clonotype. V is TRBV4-3 and J is TRBJ1-1, with a weak D call TRBD1 (5 bases). Germline V gene lookup returns CDR1 LGHNA and CDR2 YSLEER. V was pared by 0 bases and J by 5 bases, with 10 bases between. This CDR3 has 14 amino acids. The CDR3 region has the DNA TGCGCCAGCAGCCAAGATGGGGGGTTAACTGAAGCTTTCTTT. Amino acid sequence: CASSQDGGLTEAFF.

The V call is TRBV27, the J call TRBJ2-7, with 14 bases matching TRBD2. The CDR3 is 17 amino acids. CDR1 MNHEY and CDR2 SMNVEV come from the germline V gene (reference sequence). The trim removed 4 bases at V and 0 bases at J, leaving 5 bases unmatched. CDR3 residues: CASSYGTSGSYSYEQYF. As DNA, the CDR3 is TGTGCCAGCAGTTACGGGACTAGCGGGAGTTACTCCTACGAGCAGTACTTC.

In its sample, this clonotype was seen a few times. The chain links TRBV12-3 or TRBV12-4 to TRBJ2-1; D unclear. The CDR3 sequence is 11 residues long. The V end lost 8 bases, the J end lost 5 bases, and 7 bases lay between the germline ends. CDR3 sequence: CASGQNNEQFF. CDR3 bases: TGTGCCAGCGGCCAGAACAATGAGCAGTTCTTC.

This clonotype was recorded a few times. V is TRBV28 and J is TRBJ2-1; 9 positions match TRBD1. Germline V CDR1 and CDR2: MDHEN, SYDVKM. The CDR3 loop spans 14 amino acids. Unmatched junction bases numbered 6, after V lost 5 bases and J lost 7 bases. The CDR3 spells CASSVQGARNEQFF. In DNA, the CDR3 is TGTGCCAGCAGTGTACAGGGGGCGCGGAATGAGCAGTTCTTC.

Concerning this clonotype: The conserved phenylalanine or tryptophan is not found at the CDR3 terminus, so this likely reflects a read error. The chain combines TRBV12-3 or TRBV12-4 with TRBJ2-3; 15 bases match TRBD2. The CDR3 consists of 18 residues. Trimming at V came to 5 bases and at J to 2 bases, leaving 8 bases not matched to a gene. CDR3 residues: CASSPPGLAGGHTDTQYL. CDR3 in DNA: TGTGCCAGCAGTCCTCCGGGACTAGCGGGAGGCCACACAGATACGCAGTATTTA.

This clonotype was counted many times. The V gene is TRBV29-1, the J gene TRBJ2-3; D perhaps matches TRBD1 (5 bases). The CDR3 spans 12 residues. The V end was cut by 3 bases, the J end by 2 bases, with 6 bases between. The germline V gene has CDR1 SQVTM and CDR2 ANQGSEA. The DNA of the CDR3 is TGCAGCGTTGACAGGGTCACAGATACGCAGTATTTT. This gives the protein CSVDRVTDTQYF.

This clonotype appeared a few times. V usage is TRBV28 and J usage is TRBJ2-7; weak D call: TRBD2 (5 bases). CDR1 is MDHEN and CDR2 is SYDVKM in the germline V gene. V was trimmed by 0 bases and J by 1 base, leaving 10 bases between them. The CDR3 extends over 15 amino acids. Written as DNA, the CDR3 is TGTGCCAGCAGTTTATGGAGGGCCCAATCCTACGAGCAGTACTTC. The encoded protein is CASSLWRAQSYEQYF. Variable domain in full (rest from reference TRBV28 and TRBJ2-7): DVKVTQSSRYLVKRTGEKVFLECVQDMDHENMFWYRQDPGLGLRLIYFSYDVKMKEKGDIPEGYSVSREKKERFSLILESASTNQTSMYLCASSLWRAQSYEQYFGPGTRLTVT.

The chain couples TRBV15 to TRBJ2-3, with 7 bases matching TRBD1. The length of the CDR3 is 14 residues. J was trimmed by 2 bases and V by 5 bases; bases with no gene match: 4. Germline loops: CDR1 LNHNV, CDR2 YYDKDF (reference sequence). CDR3: CATSRGGLTDTQYF. CDR3 in DNA: TGTGCCACCAGCCGAGGGGGCCTCACAGATACGCAGTATTTT.

This clonotype was seen only a few times. This chain connects TRBV3-1 to TRBJ1-1, with D maybe TRBD1 (5 bases). V dropped 6 bases and J dropped 0 bases, with 17 bases sitting between them. Germline lookup yields CDR1 LGHDT and CDR2 YNNKEL (reference sequence). CDR3 length: 16 amino acids. The CDR3 DNA reads TGTGCCAGCAGGCGAAAAGGGGCAACCATGAACACTGAAGCTTTCTTT. Residues: CASRRKGATMNTEAFF.

V is TRBV29-1 and J is TRBJ1-1; D unclear. Trimming stripped 1 base from V and 11 bases from J, with 17 bases between. CDR3 length: 13 amino acids. Germline V gene sequence: CDR1 SQVTM, CDR2 ANQGSEA. The DNA for the CDR3 is TGCAGCGTTGAAGCTACAGACTCCCACGCGGCTTTCTTT. Protein product: CSVEATDSHAAFF.

In this sample, this clonotype turned up a few times. The chain uses TRBV20-1 and TRBJ2-4, with 7 nucleotides matching TRBD1. J lost 13 bases, V lost 3 bases, and 12 bases had no gene match. This CDR3 spans 13 amino acids. CDR1 is DFQATT and CDR2 is SNEGSKA in the germline V gene (reference sequence). The CDR3 sequence: CSASVSGTELQYF. The CDR3 DNA is TGCAGTGCTAGCGTATCCGGGACAGAACTCCAGTACTTC.

In its sample, this clonotype was seen a few times. The genes are TRBV7-6 and TRBJ2-3, with D unclear. The CDR3 is 15 amino acids. Germline lookup yields CDR1 SGHVS and CDR2 FNYEAQ. Trimming shortened V by 3 bases and J by 1 base, and 11 bases separated the two germline ends. The CDR3 DNA reads TGTGCCAGCAGCTTCTCCCGCTGGGGCACAGATACGCAGTATTTT. It yields the protein CASSFSRWGTDTQYF. The variable domain in full, with the rest retrieved from reference TRBV7-6 and TRBJ2-3, is GAGVSQSPRYKVTKRGQDVALRCDPISGHVSLYWYRQALGQGPEFLTYFNYEAQQDKSGLPNDRFSAERPEGSISTLTIQRTEQRDSAMYRCASSFSRWGTDTQYFGPGTRLTVL.

The chain carries TRBV10-1 and TRBJ1-1; possibly TRBD1 for D (6 bases). Germline V gives CDR1 WNHNN, CDR2 SYGVQD (reference sequence). Trimming cost V 6 bases and J 1 base, with 9 bases left between them. There are 13 residues in the CDR3. The CDR3 spells CASSGQTNTEAFF. The CDR3 coding sequence is TGCGCCAGCAGCGGACAGACGAACACTGAAGCTTTCTTT.

The gene calls are TRBV5-1 and TRBJ2-1, with a possible D match to TRBD2 (5 bases). This CDR3 is built from 14 residues. Germline V lookup: CDR1 SGHRS, CDR2 YFSETQ. V lost 6 bases and J 2 bases, leaving 12 bases between the germline ends. CDR3: CASKEEQPYNEQFF. The CDR3 nucleotides read TGCGCCAGCAAGGAGGAGCAGCCCTACAATGAGCAGTTCTTC.

This sequence joins TRBV19 and TRBJ2-7, with 7 bases matching TRBD1. Trimming at V came to 5 bases and at J to 2 bases, leaving 9 bases not matched to a gene. The CDR3 consists of 15 residues. Germline V gene data show CDR1 as LNHDA and CDR2 as SQIVND (reference sequence). The CDR3 protein is CASSVRQGQPYEQYF. CDR3 in DNA: TGTGCCAGTAGTGTTCGACAGGGCCAACCCTACGAGCAGTACTTC.

The chain employs TRBV7-6 and TRBJ2-7; D is undetermined. CDR1 and CDR2 from the germline V gene are SGHVS and FNYEAQ. The CDR3 runs 14 residues. With 1 base removed from V and 2 bases from J, the gap between germline ends came to 9 bases. DNA for the CDR3: TGTGCCAGCAGCTTAGTACAACCCCCCTACGAGCAGTACTTC. Protein: CASSLVQPPYEQYF. Filled out from reference TRBV7-6 and TRBJ2-7, the complete variable domain reads GAGVSQSPRYKVTKRGQDVALRCDPISGHVSLYWYRQALGQGPEFLTYFNYEAQQDKSGLPNDRFSAERPEGSISTLTIQRTEQRDSAMYRCASSLVQPPYEQYFGPGTRLTVT.

This clonotype was seen a few times. The J gene is TRBJ1-2, the V gene TRBV18; D might be TRBD1 (6 bases). Trimming took 3 bases from V and 7 from J, leaving 12 bases between them. The germline V gene encodes CDR1 KGHSH and CDR2 LQKENI. The CDR3 extends over 13 amino acids. CDR3 sequence: CASSPKQGVGYTF. The CDR3 DNA sequence: TGTGCCAGCTCACCGAAACAGGGAGTTGGCTACACCTTC.

The chain carries TRBV27 and TRBJ2-1; TRBD2 matches 13 bases. With 5 bases clipped from V and 1 base from J, the junction kept 5 bases outside the gene matches. This CDR3 is 17 amino acids long. Germline-derived CDR1 and CDR2 are MNHEY and SMNVEV (reference sequence). The CDR3 sequence: CASSTRTSGGSYNEQFF. The DNA for the CDR3 is TGTGCCAGCAGTACCCGGACTAGCGGGGGTTCCTACAATGAGCAGTTCTTC.

The chain combines TRBV28 with TRBJ2-1, with D uncertain. The germline CDR1 and CDR2 sequences are MDHEN and SYDVKM. The V end lost 8 bases, the J end lost 9 bases, and 11 bases lay between the germline ends. The CDR3 is 11 residues long. This chain's CDR3 is CASELLGEQFF. DNA of the CDR3: TGTGCCAGCGAACTCCTGGGTGAGCAGTTCTTC.

This clonotype was recorded once. The chain combines TRBV30 with TRBJ2-1; no firm D call. Trimming left V 3 bases short and J 4 bases short, with 13 bases between. The CDR3 totals 14 residues. The V gene's germline CDR1 is GTSNPN and CDR2 SVGIG (reference sequence). CDR3 protein: CAWRKIERYNEQFF. The CDR3 coding sequence is TGTGCCTGGAGAAAAATAGAACGTTACAATGAGCAGTTCTTC.

This clonotype has only a few counts. V usage is TRBV18 and J usage is TRBJ2-7, with D perhaps matching TRBD1 or TRBD2 (6 bases each). This CDR3 region has 14 residues. The germline CDR1 and CDR2 sequences are KGHSH and LQKENI. The ends were cut back, 2 bases at V and 2 bases at J, with 10 bases in the middle. This chain's CDR3 is CASSPGGLPYEQYF. CDR3 in DNA: TGTGCCAGCTCACCAGGGGGGCTCCCCTACGAGCAGTACTTC.

The CDR3: CASSEGGNIQYF. CDR3 in DNA: TGTGCCAGCAGTGAGGGGGGGAACATTCAGTACTTC. The chain recombines TRBV27 with TRBJ2-4; D is possibly TRBD2 (7 bases). The CDR3 spans 12 residues. V gave up 5 bases and J gave up 7 bases, with 9 bases separating them. In germline, CDR1 is MNHEY, CDR2 SMNVEV (reference sequence).

This clonotype was seen a few times. This chain joins TRBV6-5 and TRBJ2-3, with 7 bases lining up with TRBD2. Looked up from germline, CDR1 is MNHEY and CDR2 is SVGAGI. The V gene end was trimmed by 7 bases and the J gene end by 2 bases; junction bases not matched to a gene: 9. This CDR3 has 15 residues. In DNA form, the CDR3 reads TGTGCCAGCACCAGGGACGGGACTAACACAGATACGCAGTATTTT. This codes for CASTRDGTNTDTQYF.

CDR3: CASSLSRQTEQFF. The CDR3 nucleotides are TGTGCCAGCAGTTTATCTCGACAGACTGAGCAGTTCTTC. V and J are TRBV27 and TRBJ2-1; D is possibly TRBD1 (5 bases). This CDR3 comprises 13 residues. V lost 0 bases and J lost 9, with 9 bases in between. The germline V gene encodes CDR1 MNHEY and CDR2 SMNVEV (reference sequence).

This clonotype was found many times. The chain joins TRBV24-1 to TRBJ2-1, with TRBD1 matching over 11 bases. V dropped 6 bases and J dropped 7; count of bases not matched to a gene: 7. The CDR3 runs 15 residues. The germline CDR1 and CDR2 sequences are KGHDR and SFDVKD. The CDR3 loop reads CATSLGGDRGNEQFF. CDR3 DNA: TGTGCCACCAGTTTGGGGGGGGACAGGGGGAATGAGCAGTTCTTC.

This clonotype has a handful of counts. The chain has TRBV5-4 and TRBJ2-3; D unresolved. Germline CDR1 reads SGHNT; CDR2 reads YYREEE (reference sequence). The length of the CDR3 is 12 residues. Deletions cut 1 base from V and 6 bases from J, with 6 bases between. The CDR3 DNA reads as TGTGCCAGCAGCTTGCCCCTCGATACGCAGTATTTT. Translating it yields CASSLPLDTQYF.